This T cell receptor beta chain appears in the sequencing data of a study of control samples from healthy donors and cancer patients. Profiled with immunoSEQ multiplex PCR; TCRdb holds only in-frame clones, not every one. The table includes 400,000 to 500,000 clones, around nine tenths detected once. V was shortened by 7 bases and J by 5 bases, with 14 bases between the two germline ends. The CDR3 length is 13 residues. CDR1 is KGHSH and CDR2 is LQKENI in the germline V gene. The sequencing input was PBMCs. The clonotype comes from a man between 35 and 55 years old with head and neck cancer. The chain has TRBV18 and TRBJ2-5; D not certain. In DNA, the CDR3 is TGTGCCAGCTGGAACACCAACCCGGAGACCCAGTACTTC. Protein: CASWNTNPETQYF.